The clone carrying this TCR beta chain was recorded many times. No antigen is known for it. Germline assignment: CDR1 SQVTM and CDR2 ANQGSEA. This CDR3 is 12 amino acids long. The V and J ends lost 4 bases and 4 bases, in that order; junction bases with no gene match: 3. Through template switching, a universal primer site was introduced, and the cDNA contained unique molecular identifiers. MiXCR was run by TCRdb on the 5' RACE reads, yielding one entry per CDR3 protein. The sample contains fewer than 350,000 distinct CDR3 sequences, under 9.5% of which appear only once. The data belong to a study of identical twins. General study points: Beta clonotypes that were abundant in cord blood contained fewer insertions, a pattern absent from memory repertoires. With beta out-of-frame sequences, excess sharing by twins was weaker.

These sequences were also reported in another study, on yellow fever vaccine responses in identical twins.

Sequenced material: memory (CD45RO+) T cells sorted from blood. The chain joins TRBV29-1 to TRBJ2-7; TRBD2 aligns across 8 bases. The source is a woman aged 18-29 years in good health. The CDR3 spells CSVGSGGYEQYF. CDR3 bases: TGCAGCGTTGGAAGCGGGGGATACGAGCAGTACTTC.